This is a list of T cell receptor beta chains from one sample in a study of radiation and T cells in renal cell carcinoma. The table came from immunoSEQ multiplex PCR; TCRdb's copy has only in-frame clones and leaves some out. The top ten hold under 6.5% of the sample, which has 100,000 to 150,000 clones, around 85% seen once. The starting material was blood, obtained from a patient whose treatment included radiotherapy and nephrectomy. These receptors were taken from a man between 45 and 60 years old with renal cell carcinoma. Each CDR3 is given with its conserved first and last residue. D genes are given only for firm matches. Expanded clones get a size class; other rows say once, few or many, or leave the size out.

cdr3_length: 16
clone_size: -
d_call: -
v_call: TRBV19
j_call: TRBJ1-1
cdr3_nt: TGTGCCAGTAGTCCGAGGCGGGGTAGATTGCACACTGAAGCTTTCTTT
cdr3_aa: CASSPRRGRLHTEAFF

cdr3_length: 17
clone_size: -
d_call: TRBD2
v_call: TRBV4-3
j_call: TRBJ2-5
cdr3_nt: TGCGCCAGCAGCCAAGATATTCAGCGGGGGGGCGGAGAGACCCAGTACTTC
cdr3_aa: CASSQDIQRGGGETQYF

cdr3_length: 17
clone_size: -
d_call: TRBD2
v_call: TRBV7-2
j_call: TRBJ2-1
cdr3_nt: TGTGCCAGCTCCCTCGCCTTTAGCGGGGCGTCCTACAATGAGCAGTTCTTC
cdr3_aa: CASSLAFSGASYNEQFF

cdr3_length: 13
clone_size: many
d_call: -
v_call: TRBV7-2
j_call: TRBJ1-5
cdr3_nt: TGTGCCAGCAGCCCCCAAAGTGATCAGCCCCAGCATTTT
cdr3_aa: CASSPQSDQPQHF

cdr3_length: 15
clone_size: -
d_call: -
v_call: TRBV6-5
j_call: TRBJ2-7
cdr3_nt: TGTGCCAGCAAGTCTCATTCCAGGGTTCACCAAGAGCAGTACTTC
cdr3_aa: CASKSHSRVHQEQYF

cdr3_length: 15
clone_size: -
d_call: TRBD2
v_call: TRBV7-6
j_call: TRBJ2-7
cdr3_nt: TGTGCCAGCAGCTTAGGGACTAGCGGGAAATACGAGCAGTACTTC
cdr3_aa: CASSLGTSGKYEQYF

cdr3_length: 15
clone_size: -
d_call: -
v_call: TRBV7-2
j_call: TRBJ2-2
cdr3_nt: TGTGCCAGCAGCTTATGGACTCCTAACACCGGGGAGCTGTTTTTT
cdr3_aa: CASSLWTPNTGELFF

cdr3_length: 13
clone_size: -
d_call: -
v_call: TRBV2
j_call: TRBJ1-6
cdr3_nt: TGTGCCAGCAGTGTTGTTCCAGGGACGACCCTCCACTTT
cdr3_aa: CASSVVPGTTLHF

cdr3_length: 14
clone_size: -
d_call: -
v_call: TRBV19
j_call: TRBJ1-5
cdr3_nt: TGTGCCAGTAGTCTGACAGAAAACTATCAGCCCCAGCATTTT
cdr3_aa: CASSLTENYQPQHF

cdr3_length: 15
clone_size: -
d_call: -
v_call: TRBV4-2
j_call: TRBJ2-7
cdr3_nt: TGTGCCAGCAGCCACGAGGGGTCCGACAGTTACGAGCAGTACTTC
cdr3_aa: CASSHEGSDSYEQYF

cdr3_length: 14
clone_size: -
d_call: -
v_call: TRBV6-6
j_call: TRBJ1-5
cdr3_nt: TGTGCCAGCATTAGGGGTAATGGCAATCAGCCCCAGCATTTT
cdr3_aa: CASIRGNGNQPQHF

cdr3_length: 12
clone_size: once
d_call: -
v_call: TRBV7-9
j_call: TRBJ2-2
cdr3_nt: TGTGCCAGCAGTCGGGGTACCGGGGAGCTGTTTTTT
cdr3_aa: CASSRGTGELFF

cdr3_length: 11
clone_size: -
d_call: -
v_call: TRBV2
j_call: TRBJ1-5
cdr3_nt: TGTGCCAGCAGTGATCGCGAAATGCAGCATTTT
cdr3_aa: CASSDREMQHF

cdr3_length: 13
clone_size: few
d_call: TRBD1
v_call: TRBV19
j_call: TRBJ1-5
cdr3_nt: TGTGCCACTTCGGACAGGGGGCGACAGCCCCAGCATTTT
cdr3_aa: CATSDRGRQPQHF

cdr3_length: 11
clone_size: -
d_call: -
v_call: TRBV29-1
j_call: TRBJ1-2
cdr3_nt: TGCAGCGGGATGGACAGCTATGGCTACACCTTC
cdr3_aa: CSGMDSYGYTF

cdr3_length: 17
clone_size: -
d_call: TRBD2
v_call: TRBV7-9
j_call: TRBJ2-3
cdr3_nt: TGTGCCAGCAGCGCACTCGGGACTAGCGGGGCTCAAGCGACGCAGTATTTT
cdr3_aa: CASSALGTSGAQATQYF

cdr3_length: 16
clone_size: -
d_call: TRBD1
v_call: TRBV5-1
j_call: TRBJ2-2
cdr3_nt: TGCGCCAGCAGCTCGACAGGGGATCATAGGACCGGGGAGCTGTTTTTT
cdr3_aa: CASSSTGDHRTGELFF

cdr3_length: 14
clone_size: few
d_call: TRBD1
v_call: TRBV7-9
j_call: TRBJ1-1
cdr3_nt: TGTGCCAGCAGCCCCACAGGGGGCTACACTGAAGCTTTCTTT
cdr3_aa: CASSPTGGYTEAFF

cdr3_length: 12
clone_size: -
d_call: -
v_call: TRBV19
j_call: TRBJ2-1
cdr3_nt: TGTGCCAGTAGTATCAGGGTCAATGAGCAGTTCTTC
cdr3_aa: CASSIRVNEQFF

cdr3_length: 14
clone_size: -
d_call: -
v_call: TRBV5-1
j_call: TRBJ1-5
cdr3_nt: TGCGCCAGCAGCTTGGACGGGCGAGATCAGCCCCAGCATTTT
cdr3_aa: CASSLDGRDQPQHF

cdr3_length: 15
clone_size: -
d_call: -
v_call: TRBV30
j_call: TRBJ2-1
cdr3_nt: TGTGCCTGGAGTGTAGGCAGCCCCTCCTACAATGAGCAGTTCTTC
cdr3_aa: CAWSVGSPSYNEQFF

cdr3_length: 14
clone_size: -
d_call: -
v_call: TRBV9
j_call: TRBJ2-7
cdr3_nt: TGTGCCAGCAGCGTAGGACAGGCCCCCTACGAGCAGTACTTC
cdr3_aa: CASSVGQAPYEQYF

cdr3_length: 15
clone_size: -
d_call: TRBD1
v_call: TRBV5-1
j_call: TRBJ1-1
cdr3_nt: TGCGCCAGCAGCCCGGAATGGGGACAGGGGACTGAAGCTTTCTTT
cdr3_aa: CASSPEWGQGTEAFF

cdr3_length: 14
clone_size: -
d_call: -
v_call: TRBV7-2
j_call: TRBJ2-1
cdr3_nt: TGTGCCAGCAGCTTAGCGGGGGGGCTCAATGAGCAGTTCTTC
cdr3_aa: CASSLAGGLNEQFF

cdr3_length: 17
clone_size: -
d_call: -
v_call: TRBV10-3
j_call: TRBJ1-4
cdr3_nt: TGTGCCATCAGTGAGTCCGAAATTACAGCAACTAATGAAAAACTGTTTTTT
cdr3_aa: CAISESEITATNEKLFF

cdr3_length: 14
clone_size: -
d_call: -
v_call: TRBV29-1
j_call: TRBJ2-2
cdr3_nt: TGCAGCGTTGGGGTGGGAGGACCTGCCGGGGAGCTGTTTTTT
cdr3_aa: CSVGVGGPAGELFF

cdr3_length: 14
clone_size: -
d_call: -
v_call: TRBV11-2
j_call: TRBJ2-5
cdr3_nt: TGTGCCAGCAGCGCCGGGAACATACAAGAGACCCAGTACTTC
cdr3_aa: CASSAGNIQETQYF

cdr3_length: 16
clone_size: -
d_call: TRBD1
v_call: TRBV29-1
j_call: TRBJ1-2
cdr3_nt: TGCAGCGTGTACGCAGGGACAGAAAAAACTAACTATGGCTACACCTTC
cdr3_aa: CSVYAGTEKTNYGYTF

cdr3_length: 15
clone_size: -
d_call: TRBD2
v_call: TRBV5-4
j_call: TRBJ2-3
cdr3_nt: TGTGCCAGCAGCGGGACTAGAGGGGGCACAGATACGCAGTATTTT
cdr3_aa: CASSGTRGGTDTQYF

cdr3_length: 14
clone_size: -
d_call: TRBD1
v_call: TRBV5-1
j_call: TRBJ2-3
cdr3_nt: TGCGCCAGCAGTCCACAGGGGGGCACAGATACGCAGTATTTT
cdr3_aa: CASSPQGGTDTQYF

cdr3_length: 15
clone_size: -
d_call: TRBD1
v_call: TRBV6-5
j_call: TRBJ1-4
cdr3_nt: TGTGCCAGCAGTTTAGACAGGGGTGGTGGTGAAAAACTGTTTTTT
cdr3_aa: CASSLDRGGGEKLFF

cdr3_length: 16
clone_size: -
d_call: TRBD1
v_call: TRBV27
j_call: TRBJ1-5
cdr3_nt: TGTGCCAGCAGTAAAAACGCAGGGGGCGGCAATCAGCCCCAGCATTTT
cdr3_aa: CASSKNAGGGNQPQHF

cdr3_length: 15
clone_size: few
d_call: -
v_call: TRBV7-9
j_call: TRBJ2-7
cdr3_nt: TGTGCCAGCAGCTTAGCGGGGGGGCCCTCCTACGAGCAGTACTTC
cdr3_aa: CASSLAGGPSYEQYF

cdr3_length: 16
clone_size: -
d_call: -
v_call: TRBV5-1
j_call: TRBJ1-2
cdr3_nt: TGCGCCAGCAGCTTGGCCTCAGGGGAGAGCAACTATGGCTACACCTTC
cdr3_aa: CASSLASGESNYGYTF

cdr3_length: 16
clone_size: -
d_call: -
v_call: TRBV6-5
j_call: TRBJ1-6
cdr3_nt: TGTGCCAGCAGTTACTCGATTAGGGGAGACCGTTCACCCCTCCACTTT
cdr3_aa: CASSYSIRGDRSPLHF

cdr3_length: 10
clone_size: -
d_call: -
v_call: TRBV28
j_call: TRBJ1-2
cdr3_nt: TGTGCCAGCAGAAGCGTCGGCTACACCTTC
cdr3_aa: CASRSVGYTF

cdr3_length: 16
clone_size: -
d_call: TRBD1
v_call: TRBV4-3
j_call: TRBJ2-5
cdr3_nt: TGCGCCAGCAGCCAAGATCACCAGGGGGCGTGGGAGACCCAGTACTTC
cdr3_aa: CASSQDHQGAWETQYF

cdr3_length: 14
clone_size: -
d_call: TRBD1
v_call: TRBV18
j_call: TRBJ1-6
cdr3_nt: TGTGCCAGCTCACTGACAGGGTATAATTCACCCCTCCACTTT
cdr3_aa: CASSLTGYNSPLHF

cdr3_length: 15
clone_size: -
d_call: -
v_call: TRBV9
j_call: TRBJ2-5
cdr3_nt: TGTGCCAGCAGCGTAGTGGGCAACCAACAAGAGACCCAGTACTTC
cdr3_aa: CASSVVGNQQETQYF

cdr3_length: 16
clone_size: -
d_call: -
v_call: TRBV18
j_call: TRBJ2-2
cdr3_nt: TGTGCCAGCTCACCTGTCCAGCGGGCGGGCACCGGGGAGCTGTTTTTT
cdr3_aa: CASSPVQRAGTGELFF

cdr3_length: 16
clone_size: -
d_call: -
v_call: TRBV9
j_call: TRBJ2-3
cdr3_nt: TGTGCCAGCAGCGTAGCTCCTAGGGCCCCCACAGATACGCAGTATTTT
cdr3_aa: CASSVAPRAPTDTQYF

cdr3_length: 11
clone_size: few
d_call: -
v_call: TRBV19
j_call: TRBJ1-1
cdr3_nt: TGTGCCAGTAGTAACAACCAACAAGACTTCTTT
cdr3_aa: CASSNNQQDFF

cdr3_length: 13
clone_size: -
d_call: -
v_call: TRBV6-6
j_call: TRBJ1-3
cdr3_nt: TGTGCCAGCAGTTATCCCTCTGGAAACACCATATATTTT
cdr3_aa: CASSYPSGNTIYF

cdr3_length: 13
clone_size: -
d_call: TRBD2
v_call: TRBV19
j_call: TRBJ2-5
cdr3_nt: TGTGCCAGTTCGACTAGCGGGGTGGAGACCCAGTACTTC
cdr3_aa: CASSTSGVETQYF

cdr3_length: 15
clone_size: -
d_call: -
v_call: TRBV6-5
j_call: TRBJ2-5
cdr3_nt: TGTGCCAGCAGTTACTCCCCAGTCAGAATGGAGACCCAGTACTTC
cdr3_aa: CASSYSPVRMETQYF

cdr3_length: 15
clone_size: -
d_call: TRBD2
v_call: TRBV4-3
j_call: TRBJ2-2
cdr3_nt: TGCGCCAGCAGCCCTAGCGGGGGCCACACCGGGGAGCTGTTTTTT
cdr3_aa: CASSPSGGHTGELFF